This T cell receptor beta chain was sequenced in a study of graft-versus-host responses after intestinal transplantation. The assay was immunoSEQ multiplex PCR, and TCRdb's table has in-frame clones only and misses some. The sample has 99,000 or so clones; 92% are singletons. Study results and caveats: Circulating GvH clones peaking coincided with falling HvG clones soon after transplant. GvH clonotypes were identified within recipient marrow, with a subset emerging first in ileum or blood.

On this clone: Its antigen is not identified.

The V gene lost 8 bases and the J gene lost 3 bases, with 17 bases spanning the gap. This CDR3 region has 15 residues. Germline values: CDR1 LNHDA, CDR2 SQIVND (reference sequence). The chain combines TRBV19 with TRBJ2-1; D is perhaps TRBD2 (5 bases). The sequenced sample was unstimulated CD8+ T cells sorted from spleen or lymph node cells, obtained before transplant. The source is a human donor who was the organ donor for an intestinal transplant. CDR3 nucleotides: TGTGCCAGTTCCTTAGCGACCGGGCACTACAATGAGCAGTTCTTC. As protein: CASSLATGHYNEQFF.